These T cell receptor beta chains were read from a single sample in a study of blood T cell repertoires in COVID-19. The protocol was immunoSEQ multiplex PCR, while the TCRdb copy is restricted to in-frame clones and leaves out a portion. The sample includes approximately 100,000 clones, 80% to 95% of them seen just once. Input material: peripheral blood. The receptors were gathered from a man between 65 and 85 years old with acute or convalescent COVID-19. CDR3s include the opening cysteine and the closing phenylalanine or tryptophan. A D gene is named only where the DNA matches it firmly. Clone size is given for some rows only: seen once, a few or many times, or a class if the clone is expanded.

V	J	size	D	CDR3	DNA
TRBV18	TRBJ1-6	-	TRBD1	CASSPPGQGSSPLHF	TGTGCCAGCTCACCCCCGGGACAGGGCTCTTCACCCCTCCACTTT
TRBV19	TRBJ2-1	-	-	CASSIAQYGGQFF	TGTGCCAGTAGTATAGCCCAGTATGGCGGGCAGTTCTTC
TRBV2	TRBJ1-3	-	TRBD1	CASVKSGTGSGNTIYF	TGTGCCAGCGTTAAGTCCGGGACAGGCTCTGGAAACACCATATATTTT
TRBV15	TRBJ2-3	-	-	CATSRVGGSTDTQYF	TGTGCCACCAGCAGAGTGGGGGGATCGACAGATACGCAGTATTTT
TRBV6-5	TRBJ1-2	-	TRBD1	CASSKRGTEGGYTF	TGTGCCAGCAGTAAACGAGGGACAGAGGGTGGCTACACCTTC
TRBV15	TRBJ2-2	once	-	CATRGQLNTGELFF	TGTGCCACCAGGGGGCAGCTTAACACCGGGGAGCTGTTTTTT
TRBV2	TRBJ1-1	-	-	CASMLRLEAFF	TGTGCCAGCATGTTGAGGCTAGAAGCTTTCTTT
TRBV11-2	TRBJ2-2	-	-	CASSPRTGELFF	TGTGCCAGCAGCCCGAGGACCGGGGAGCTGTTTTTT
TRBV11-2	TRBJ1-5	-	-	CASSFNRDKGQPQHF	TGTGCCAGCAGCTTCAACCGGGACAAGGGTCAGCCCCAGCATTTT
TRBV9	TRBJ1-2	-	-	CASSVDGDYGYTF	TGTGCCAGCAGCGTAGACGGGGACTATGGCTACACCTTC
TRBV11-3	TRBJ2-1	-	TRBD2	CASRATSGRADEQFF	TGTGCCAGCAGAGCTACTAGCGGGAGGGCCGATGAGCAGTTCTTC
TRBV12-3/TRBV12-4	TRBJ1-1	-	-	CASSLTVNTEAFF	TGTGCCAGCAGTTTGACAGTGAACACTGAAGCTTTCTTT
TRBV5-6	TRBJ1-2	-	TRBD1	CASSRSGGQDYGYTF	TGTGCCAGCAGCCGCTCAGGGGGCCAGGACTATGGCTACACCTTC
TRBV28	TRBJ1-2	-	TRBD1	CASRSVGGAMDGYTF	TGTGCCAGCCGATCCGTAGGGGGCGCAATGGACGGCTACACCTTC
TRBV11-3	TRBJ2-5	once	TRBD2	CASSPPTSGQETQYF	TGTGCCAGCAGCCCTCCTACTAGCGGCCAAGAGACCCAGTACTTC
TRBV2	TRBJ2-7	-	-	CASSERVVSYEQYF	TGTGCCAGCAGTGAACGAGTAGTGTCCTACGAGCAGTACTTC
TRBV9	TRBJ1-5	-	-	CASSGGPGIYGNQPQHF	TGTGCCAGCAGCGGGGGGCCCGGGATTTACGGCAATCAGCCCCAGCATTTT
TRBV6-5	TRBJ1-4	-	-	CASSYQPGRGEKLFF	TGTGCCAGCAGTTACCAGCCAGGGCGGGGAGAAAAACTGTTTTTT
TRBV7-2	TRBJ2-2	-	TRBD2	CASSLPIGLAGGSGGELFF	TGTGCCAGCAGCTTACCCATAGGACTAGCGGGAGGGTCCGGCGGGGAGCTGTTTTTT
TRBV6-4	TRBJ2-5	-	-	CASSLDRGETQYF	TGTGCCAGCAGTCTGGACAGAGGAGAGACCCAGTACTTC
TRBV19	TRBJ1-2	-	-	CASSIAKSGTGGYGYTF	TGTGCCAGTAGTATCGCCAAATCCGGGACGGGGGGCTATGGCTACACCTTC
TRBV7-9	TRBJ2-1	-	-	CASSPPRGYNEQFF	TGTGCCAGCAGCCCTCCAAGGGGGTACAATGAGCAGTTCTTC
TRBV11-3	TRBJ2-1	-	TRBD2	CASSARWVSYGGRANEQFF	TGTGCCAGCAGCGCCCGTTGGGTTTCGTATGGCGGGAGGGCCAATGAGCAGTTCTTC
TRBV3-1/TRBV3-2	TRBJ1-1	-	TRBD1	CASSQTGTDTEAFF	TGTGCCAGCAGCCAAACCGGGACAGACACTGAAGCTTTCTTT
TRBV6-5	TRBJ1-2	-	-	CASSKDSVYGYTF	TGTGCCAGCAGCAAGGACAGCGTCTATGGCTACACCTTC
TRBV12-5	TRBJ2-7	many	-	CASGLDQGYEQYF	TGTGCTAGTGGTTTGGACCAGGGTTACGAGCAGTACTTC
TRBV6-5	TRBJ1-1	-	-	CASSLGLSVTEAFF	TGTGCCAGCAGTTTGGGGCTGTCGGTTACTGAAGCTTTCTTT
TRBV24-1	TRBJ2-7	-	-	CATSEGAHEQYF	TGTGCCACCAGTGAAGGGGCCCACGAGCAGTACTTC
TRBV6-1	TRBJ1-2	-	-	CASSEAPGYGYTF	TGTGCCAGCAGTGAAGCACCAGGTTATGGCTACACCTTC
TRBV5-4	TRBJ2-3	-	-	CASSLLAETSTDTQYF	TGTGCCAGCAGCTTATTAGCGGAAACTAGCACAGATACGCAGTATTTT
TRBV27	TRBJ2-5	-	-	CASSPTWGGAQQETQYF	TGTGCCAGCAGTCCAACGTGGGGGGGGGCTCAGCAAGAGACCCAGTACTTC
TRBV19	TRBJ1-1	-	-	CASRYQGEAFF	TGTGCCAGTAGGTACCAGGGCGAAGCTTTCTTT
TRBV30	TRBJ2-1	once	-	CAWSSAEPVKFF	TGTGCCTGGAGTTCCGCGGAGCCCGTAAAGTTCTTC
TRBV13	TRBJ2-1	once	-	CASSSSGRRPNNEQFF	TGTGCCAGCAGCTCCAGCGGGCGAAGGCCTAACAATGAGCAGTTCTTC
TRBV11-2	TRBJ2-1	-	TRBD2	CASSSGLAEYNEQFF	TGTGCCAGCAGCTCAGGACTAGCGGAGTACAATGAGCAGTTCTTC
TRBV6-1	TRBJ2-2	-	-	CASSDKNTGELFF	TGTGCCAGCAGTGACAAGAACACCGGGGAGCTGTTTTTT
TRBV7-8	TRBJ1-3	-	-	CASTRARDFISGNTIYF	TGTGCCAGCACAAGGGCTAGGGACTTTATCTCTGGAAACACCATATATTTT
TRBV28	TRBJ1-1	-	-	CASGGGWGTEAFF	TGTGCCTCTGGGGGAGGGTGGGGGACTGAAGCTTTCTTT
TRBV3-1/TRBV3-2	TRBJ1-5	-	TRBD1	CASSQVYWGTGLVNQPQHF	TGTGCCAGCAGCCAAGTCTATTGGGGGACAGGGTTAGTCAATCAGCCCCAGCATTTT
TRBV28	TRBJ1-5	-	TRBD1	CASSPGDRVHQPQHF	TGTGCCAGCAGTCCGGGGGACAGGGTACATCAGCCCCAGCATTTT
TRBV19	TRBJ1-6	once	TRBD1	CASSTTGASPLHF	TGTGCCAGTAGTACGACAGGGGCTTCACCCCTCCACTTT
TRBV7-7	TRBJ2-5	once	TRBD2	CASSPRLAGVGTQYF	TGTGCCAGCAGCCCTCGACTAGCGGGAGTGGGGACCCAGTACTTC
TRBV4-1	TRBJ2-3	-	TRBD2	CASSLPQTSGVTDTQYF	TGCGCCAGCAGCCTCCCGCAGACTAGCGGGGTAACAGATACGCAGTATTTT
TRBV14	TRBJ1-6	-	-	CASSQNTGYSPLHF	TGTGCCAGCAGCCAAAATACAGGATATTCACCCCTCCACTTT
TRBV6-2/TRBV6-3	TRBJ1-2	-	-	CASSYSRFPGDGYTF	TGTGCCAGCAGTTACTCGAGGTTCCCCGGGGATGGCTACACCTTC
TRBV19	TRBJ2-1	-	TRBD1	CATRDSLLYNEQFF	TGTGCCACTCGGGACAGCCTTCTCTACAATGAGCAGTTCTTC
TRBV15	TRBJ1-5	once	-	CATHPGDYSNQPQHF	TGTGCCACCCATCCCGGGGATTATAGCAATCAGCCCCAGCATTTT
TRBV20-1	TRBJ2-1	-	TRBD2	CSARGTSGYNEQFF	TGCAGTGCTCGTGGGACTAGCGGATACAATGAGCAGTTCTTC
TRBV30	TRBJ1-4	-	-	CAWSPSRSEKLFF	TGTGCCTGGAGTCCCTCCCGGAGTGAAAAACTGTTTTTT
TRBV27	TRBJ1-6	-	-	CASSLRRFSPLHF	TGTGCCAGCAGTTTGCGCAGGTTTTCACCCCTCCACTTT
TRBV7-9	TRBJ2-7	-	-	CASSQSGTAYEQYF	TGTGCCAGCAGCCAAAGCGGTACTGCCTACGAGCAGTACTTC
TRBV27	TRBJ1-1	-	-	CASSLMYQGSIAFF	TGTGCCAGCAGTTTAATGTACCAGGGTTCGATTGCTTTCTTT
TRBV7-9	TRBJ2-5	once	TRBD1	CASSKPGQGWETQYF	TGTGCCAGCAGTAAACCGGGACAGGGGTGGGAGACCCAGTACTTC
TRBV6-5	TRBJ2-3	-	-	CASSYGTPLLTDTQYF	TGTGCCAGCAGTTACGGGACACCCCTGCTCACAGATACGCAGTATTTT
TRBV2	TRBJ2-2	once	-	CASRGGGTGELFF	TGTGCCAGCAGAGGCGGAGGAACCGGGGAGCTGTTTTTT
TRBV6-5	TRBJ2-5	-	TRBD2	CASTPGGETQYF	TGTGCCAGCACCCCCGGGGGGGAGACCCAGTACTTC
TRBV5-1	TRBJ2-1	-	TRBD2	CATKRESSYNEQFF	TGCGCCACAAAGCGGGAGAGCTCCTACAATGAGCAGTTCTTC
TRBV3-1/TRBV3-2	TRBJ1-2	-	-	CASSQDRGGYTF	TGTGCCAGCAGCCAAGACCGGGGAGGCTACACCTTC
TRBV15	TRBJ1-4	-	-	CATSRDKHAVNEKLFF	TGTGCCACCAGCAGAGATAAGCATGCGGTCAATGAAAAACTGTTTTTT